The entry that follows covers one T cell receptor (beta chain) sequence. Its antigen is not yet known. Base-call qualities are not available, and no considerably larger clone is one nucleotide away. The CDR3 regions of human TCRbeta chains were analyzed by immunosequencing. In the authors' own workflow: TCRs in the repertoires were matched against a reference library of SARS-CoV-2-specific TCRs that had been generated with the MIRA antigen-specificity platform. Breadth meant the fraction of unique TCRs that were SARS-CoV-2-associated, whereas depth meant the fraction of total T cells that were SARS-CoV-2-associated. Using the MIRA data, every spike-specific TCR was mapped to the spike region that the TCR reacted to and assigned to either a CD4 or a CD8 class. Log10-transformed breadth and depth values were compared by one-way ANOVA with Sidak's multiple comparisons tests. TCRdb took this table from immuneACCESS and kept in-frame rearrangements with V and J called. Such tables lack part of the clones; where checked against another copy, unresolved V genes explain under half of the gap, and the rest is unexplained. That table supplies the V and J calls and clone size; D and trimming were determined from the DNA. This sample comprises fewer than 200,000 clones, about nine tenths of them detected only once. The top ten constitute 5% to 7% of the sample.

These data are taken from a study of T cell responses to AZD1222 COVID-19 vaccine (dated by TCRdb to about 2021). Regarding the research as a whole: Because spike-specific TCR depth and breadth did not differ between the two schedules, AZD1222 recipients who got a second dose at roughly 4 weeks were pooled with those who got a second dose at roughly 12 weeks. A total of about 230 trial participants underwent TCR sequencing, of whom 200 to 220 received two doses of AZD1222 and some 26 received two doses of the MenACWY control vaccine. Trial participants were enrolled by age into subgroups of 18-55, 56-69 and 70-plus years, and around 150, 28 and 57 TCR-sequenced participants, respectively, were included in these subgroups. General conclusions and limits of the study: Reportedly, almost half of the unique spike-specific TCRs recognized epitopes lying outside the regions that are mutated in the B.1.351 and B.1.1.7 variants. After two AZD1222 doses, spike-specific TCR breadth and depth were significantly higher than at day 0 and than in MenACWY recipients. Conclusions about previously exposed vaccinees were limited because only 6 or 7 AZD1222 recipients were SARS-CoV-2 seropositive at baseline. The 56-69-year group was small, and its depth increase did not reach significance, likely because of low power. The whole spike protein was spanned by vaccine-associated CD4 TCRs, and dominant responses were seen in regions 160-218 and 743-854. Participants were mostly white British and included more females than males, and it was suggested by the authors that clonal diversity may have been underestimated. Because no samples from the day 14 peak response were available, repertoires could be characterized only after the peak T cell response.

The time point label corresponds to: baseline before first vaccination. The vaccinee samples were drawn from two UK trials, COV001 and COV002, one of which was a single-blind randomized controlled phase 2/3 trial testing AZD1222 (ChAdOx1 nCoV-19) in healthy adults. For TCRbeta chain sequencing, PBMC samples from trial participants were taken at day 0 and at day 28 after the second dose. The sample was peripheral blood, taken on day 0 of AZD1222 vaccination. The sequence derives from an adult in good health.

The DNA sequence is TGTGCCAGCAGCTTATCTACAGCCTTCTATGGCTACACCTTC. Its coded protein is CASSLSTAFYGYTF. In this chain, TRBV7-9 is recombined with TRBJ1-2, with the D gene call left open. Including cysteine and phenylalanine, the CDR3 has 14 amino acids. CDR3 DNA only is kept here, 42 bases in frame from base 1. V is clipped by 2 bases and J by 4 bases, and the sequence between their germline boundaries is 11 bases long. In the germline V gene (reference sequence), CDR1 corresponds to SEHNR and CDR2 to FQNEAQ. Here the CDR3 is joined to the reference TRBV7-9 and TRBJ1-2 genes, and the full variable domain is: DTGVSQNPRHKITKRGQNVTFRCDPISEHNRLYWYRQTLGQGPEFLTYFQNEAQLEKSRLLSDRFSAERPKGSFSTLEIQRTEQGDSAMYLCASSLSTAFYGYTFGSGTRLTVV.